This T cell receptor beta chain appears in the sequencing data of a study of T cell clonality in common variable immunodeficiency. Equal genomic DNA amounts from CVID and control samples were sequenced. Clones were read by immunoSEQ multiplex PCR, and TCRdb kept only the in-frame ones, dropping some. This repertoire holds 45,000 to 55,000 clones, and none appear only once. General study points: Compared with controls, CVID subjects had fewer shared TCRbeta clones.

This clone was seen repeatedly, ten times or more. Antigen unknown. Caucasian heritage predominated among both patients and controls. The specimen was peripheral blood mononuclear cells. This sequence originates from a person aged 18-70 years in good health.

The CDR3 DNA, read in part, is TGCAGTGCTAGTCCGGGGACTGGTAACATT. As protein: CSASPGTGNI. The full CDR3 protein reads CSASPGTGNIQYF. The gene calls are TRBV20-1 and TRBJ2-4; D possibly corresponds to TRBD2 (6 bases). The read comes to an end 3 residues before the CDR3 does, leaving the germline J gene to fill in the end. Trimming removed 3 bases from V and 7 bases from J, with 13 bases in between. From germline, CDR1 is DFQATT and CDR2 SNEGSKA (reference sequence). The CDR3 is made up of 13 amino acids.